This T cell receptor (beta chain) came from a study of shared clonotypes between healthy human individuals (dated by TCRdb to the early 2020s). Describing the broader study: Three men and two women, aged 18 to 49 years, made up the cohort. The study deeply sequenced blood TCR repertoires of five healthy adults to estimate repertoire size and the extent of clonotype sharing between individuals. Different laboratories and diverse techniques were used to prepare libraries and sequence TCR repertoires, to increase sequencing depth and limit assay-specific biases. For each donor, CD4 naive and CD4 memory were each given three plates, CD8 naive was given two plates, and CD8 memory was given one plate. Leukapheresis yielded between about 0.9 and 10 billion PBMCs per donor. What the work shows at the level of the full study, not this receptor alone: Incomplete sequencing was indicated by rarefaction of sorted-subset datasets, despite the large sequencing depth. Clonotypes shared by all four sorted-subset donors showed higher generation probabilities than non-shared clonotypes. Naive subsets generally had larger estimated clonotype richness than memory subsets did. Pairwise subsampling indicated that sequencing depth was expected to affect the degree of clonotype sharing among donors. About 5% of naive CD4, around 3.5% of naive CD8, 2% to 2.5% of memory CD4, and 0.4% of memory CD8 clonotypes were shared across four donors. Because the study included only a small number of donors, the genetic and exposure-history diversity represented was limited. Sampling was restricted to blood, and TCR repertoires in tissue are likely to differ from TCR repertoires in blood.

As to this clone: What antigen it recognizes has not been identified. Nothing much larger sits one base from this clone, and base qualities are not available.

Using the deep immunoSEQ assay, multiplex PCR amplified TCR CDR3 regions from genomic DNA. For each cell subset, the extracted genomic DNA was distributed evenly across all wells of several immunoSEQ 96-well plates, and each plate served as one replicate. For sorted subsets, approximately 0.2 ug of genomic DNA, equivalent to around 29,000 T cell genomes, went into each replicate PCR. Purified libraries were measured with a Qubit 3.0 fluorometer, size-checked on a Bioanalyzer 2100, and measured again with the KAPA Library Quantification kit. A separate single-read 150-cycle Illumina NextSeq 550 flow cell was used to sequence each immunoSEQ 96-well plate. The published analysis was carried out like this. Because only junctional sequences without quality scores were contained in the immunoSEQ output, filtering matching that applied to full-length reads could not be performed. Sequences were annotated with PyIR, a Python wrapper for IgBLAST v1.9, using IMGT germline references to assign V/J genes and CDR3. Reads were filtered out if the reads had weak V/J assignments (E-value above 1e-6), no CDR3, stop codons, out-of-frame junctions, or ambiguous translated residues. V3J clonotypes were defined as sequences sharing an identical inferred V gene, J gene, and CDR3 amino acid sequence. The percentage overlap between two repertoires was calculated by dividing the number of shared unique clonotypes by the size of the smaller repertoire. Richness of each repertoire was evaluated using RTK rarefaction, the Chao1 estimator, and Recon v2.1 estimates of unobserved clonotypes. For all TCRbeta clonotypes obtained by the gDNA method from a few donors, generation probabilities were computed with OLGA. Imported from immuneACCESS, the table was reduced by TCRdb to in-frame sequences with V and J called. These copies leave out some clones; in studies compared against another copy, an unresolved V gene accounts for under half, and the cause of the remainder is not known. V, J and clone size derive from that table, while D and trimming were established from the DNA sequence. This sample has over 2 million clones in its table, and around 90% of those were observed once. The ten largest account for around 0.4% of the sample.

The germline V gene yields SGHVS for CDR1 and FQNEAQ for CDR2. The CDR3, from cysteine to phenylalanine, totals 18 residues. Left in the record is the CDR3 DNA by itself, 54 bases read in frame from the first base. The V end gives up 0 bases and the J end 4 bases, leaving 12 bases in the junction not matched to a gene. Healthy HIV-negative adults with no recently reported acute infections or vaccinations were included as donors. Only Caucasian adults living in Nashville, Tennessee, USA were represented among the donors. CD4+ T cells were enriched by magnetic negative selection, after which naive cells were positively selected on CD45RA and the negative fraction was taken as the memory subset. Blood was obtained by leukapheresis, after which PBMCs were separated by Ficoll-Histopaque density gradient centrifugation and cryopreserved in liquid nitrogen vapor phase. Analytical flow cytometry was used to check the purity and quantity of each magnetically sorted T cell population. From each sorted fraction, genomic DNA was isolated and quantified by UV absorbance on a Nanodrop 2000c.

The V gene is TRBV7-8 and the J gene is TRBJ2-5; 9 junctional bases match TRBD2. The sequenced sample was naive CD4+ T cells from PBMCs. Read against the paper, the sample's cell subset or site label means: CD45RA+ positively selected. The sequence came from a man younger than 35 in good health. Some clones in this sample may be carry-over from other donors' samples. The nucleotide sequence is TGTGCCAGCAGCTTAGCCCCTAGCGGGGTATTACTTTTAGAGACCCAGTACTTC. This encodes CASSLAPSGVLLLETQYF.